This paragraph covers one T cell receptor beta chain sequence. Its matching antigen is unknown. This CDR3 is built from 13 residues. The germline CDR1 and CDR2 sequences are SGHRS and YFSETQ. With 2 bases clipped from V and 7 bases from J, the junction kept 4 bases outside the gene matches. This entry belongs to a study of chemoradiotherapy in HPV16-positive cancers. Findings of the study overall: Non-HPV-specific T cells did not expand in tumors during treatment, whereas candidate HPV-specific clones and E7-related motifs did. Better recurrence-free survival went with HPV-responsive T-cell expansion in HPV16-positive patients. HPV-specific T cells were functionally defined from only two HPV16-positive patients.

Only in-frame clones appear in the TCRdb table, and some are missing; sequencing was by immunoSEQ multiplex PCR. The repertoire includes 810 or so clones, over 75% of them detected once, and over 13% sits in the top ten. This sample comprised tumor tissue, obtained from a patient who underwent chemoradiotherapy. V is TRBV5-1 and J is TRBJ1-2; 8 nucleotides align to TRBD1. The clonotype comes from a human donor with HPV-associated anogenital cancer. The CDR3 here is CASSFQGAIGYTF. The CDR3 coding sequence is TGCGCCAGCAGCTTTCAGGGGGCCATTGGCTACACCTTC.